A single sample is the source of the 13 T cell receptor beta chains below, sequenced in a study of identical twins. TCRdb independently ran MiXCR on the 5' RACE reads; one entry per CDR3 protein. The table includes hundreds of thousands of distinct CDR3 sequences, more than 9% detected once. The sample was also linked to a second study, of yellow fever vaccine responses in identical twins.

The source material was CD8+ T cells sorted from blood. The receptors originated from a woman aged 18-29 years in good health.

The gene calls are TRBV7-9 and TRBJ2-5, with D perhaps matching TRBD2 (5 bases). V lost 4 bases, J lost 5 bases, and 17 bases lay in between. The CDR3 contains 15 residues. In germline, CDR1 is SEHNR, CDR2 FQNEAQ (reference sequence). CDR3 DNA: TGTGCCAGCAGCTCTACGAGGGCTATGCCTGAGACCCAGTACTTC. It yields the protein CASSSTRAMPETQYF. Together with reference TRBV7-9 and TRBJ2-5, the CDR3 gives the full variable domain: DTGVSQNPRHKITKRGQNVTFRCDPISEHNRLYWYRQTLGQGPEFLTYFQNEAQLEKSRLLSDRFSAERPKGSFSTLEIQRTEQGDSAMYLCASSSTRAMPETQYFGPGTRLLVL.

This clonotype was detected many times. The gene calls are TRBV5-6 and TRBJ1-6; D remains unclear. The CDR3 has 18 amino acids. The V end lost 1 base, the J end lost 0 bases, and 14 bases lay between the germline ends. Germline assignment: CDR1 SGHDT and CDR2 YYEEEE. CDR3 sequence: CASSLIAGESSYNSPLHF. The CDR3 region has the DNA TGTGCCAGCAGCTTGATCGCCGGGGAGAGCTCCTATAATTCACCCCTCCACTTT.

The table lists this clonotype with a few counts. This sequence joins TRBV21-1 and TRBJ2-2; the table's D gene call, TRBD1, was not cross checked with the DNA. TRBV21-1 has pseudogene status. The CDR3 loop spans 17 amino acids. DNA for the CDR3: TGTGCCAGCAGCAGTCAGGGTTATTCAGTGAACACCGGGGAGCTGTTTTTT. Translated: CASSSQGYSVNTGELFF.

At least ten counts were recorded for this clonotype. The chain employs TRBV11-2 and TRBJ2-1, with D unclear. The CDR3 is made up of 16 amino acids. Germline assignment: CDR1 SGHAT and CDR2 FQNNGV. Between the trimmed V and J ends, which lost 3 bases and 4 bases, there was a span of 16 bases. CDR3 region: CASSFSISVPYNEQFF. The CDR3 DNA reads TGTGCCAGCAGCTTTAGTATATCCGTCCCTTACAATGAGCAGTTCTTC. Based on the CDR3 plus reference TRBV11-2 and TRBJ2-1, the full variable domain is EAGVAQSPRYKIIEKRQSVAFWCNPISGHATLYWYQQILGQGPKLLIQFQNNGVVDDSQLPKDRFSAERLKGVDSTLKIQPAKLEDSAVYLCASSFSISVPYNEQFFGPGTRLTVL.

The chain links TRBV7-2 to TRBJ2-5; 9 nucleotides line up with TRBD2. This CDR3 comprises 17 residues. CDR1 and CDR2 from the germline V gene are SGHTA and FQGNSA. J was trimmed by 5 bases and V by 4 bases; bases with no gene match: 14. The CDR3 loop reads CASSSGTSGGPAETQYF. Written as DNA, the CDR3 is TGTGCCAGCAGCTCGGGAACGAGCGGGGGGCCGGCGGAGACCCAGTACTTC. The full variable domain, in which reference TRBV7-2 and TRBJ2-5 provide the parts outside the CDR3, is GAGVSQSPSNKVTEKGKDVELRCDPISGHTALYWYRQSLGQGLEFLIYFQGNSAPDKSGLPSDRFSAERTGGSVSTLTIQRTQQEDSAVYLCASSSGTSGGPAETQYFGPGTRLLVL.

This clonotype was found a few times. V usage is TRBV28 and J usage is TRBJ2-7; 12 nucleotides match TRBD2. Losses at the gene ends were 10 bases for V and 3 bases for J; bases not matched to a gene: 7. The CDR3 totals 14 residues. CDR1 and CDR2 from the germline V gene are MDHEN and SYDVKM. The CDR3 nucleotides are TGTGCCACCAAGGCGACTAGCGGGAGCTACGAGCAGTACTTC. Amino acids: CATKATSGSYEQYF. The full variable domain, its missing parts supplied by reference TRBV28 and TRBJ2-7, is DVKVTQSSRYLVKRTGEKVFLECVQDMDHENMFWYRQDPGLGLRLIYFSYDVKMKEKGDIPEGYSVSREKKERFSLILESASTNQTSMYLCATKATSGSYEQYFGPGTRLTVT.

This chain joins TRBV6-1 and TRBJ1-1, with D possibly TRBD1 on 5 matching bases. Trimming pared 6 bases from V and 1 base from J, leaving 9 bases between. Germline values: CDR1 MNHNS, CDR2 SASEGT. CDR3 length: 13 residues. DNA of the CDR3: TGTGCCAGCAGCCGGACAAGGAACACTGAAGCTTTCTTT. Translating gives CASSRTRNTEAFF.

This clonotype has a count of ten or more. V gene TRBV12-3 or TRBV12-4 combines with J gene TRBJ2-6, with D perhaps TRBD2 (6 bases). The CDR3 totals 18 residues. The V end lost 7 bases, the J end lost 0 bases, and 19 bases lay between the germline ends. CDR3 region: CASTLEGRHTSGANVLTF. The CDR3 DNA follows: TGTGCCAGCACCTTGGAGGGGAGGCACACCTCTGGGGCCAACGTCCTGACTTTC.

This clonotype was detected a few times. This chain connects TRBV4-2 to TRBJ2-1; 9 nucleotides agree with TRBD2. CDR1 LGHNA and CDR2 YNFKEQ come from the germline V gene. The V gene end was trimmed by 0 bases and the J gene end by 8 bases; junction bases not matched to a gene: 5. This CDR3 has 15 amino acids. In DNA form, the CDR3 reads TGTGCCAGCAGCCAAGATGGCGGGGGGGCCTATGAGCAGTTCTTC. Translation gives CASSQDGGGAYEQFF.

The chain is built from TRBV2 and TRBJ2-1; D gene unclear. CDR1 is SNHLY, CDR2 FYNNEI, per germline. The CDR3 totals 15 residues. Deletions cut 8 bases from V and 5 bases from J, with 19 bases between. CDR3 region: CASVGSTNPNNEQFF. The CDR3 DNA reads TGTGCCAGCGTAGGGTCGACAAACCCAAACAATGAGCAGTTCTTC.

The CDR3 loop reads CASSNMHQGPHYNEQFF. The DNA for the CDR3 is TGTGCCAGCAGCAACATGCACCAGGGGCCTCACTACAATGAGCAGTTCTTC. The V and J genes are TRBV11-2 and TRBJ2-1; tentatively, D is TRBD1 (6 bases). Germline assignment: CDR1 SGHAT and CDR2 FQNNGV. This CDR3 comprises 17 residues. V lost 5 bases and J 3 bases, leaving 20 bases between the germline ends. The entire variable domain, with the rest obtained from reference TRBV11-2 and TRBJ2-1, is as follows: EAGVAQSPRYKIIEKRQSVAFWCNPISGHATLYWYQQILGQGPKLLIQFQNNGVVDDSQLPKDRFSAERLKGVDSTLKIQPAKLEDSAVYLCASSNMHQGPHYNEQFFGPGTRLTVL.

V usage is TRBV5-4 and J usage is TRBJ2-5; D gene uncertain. Germline V gene data show CDR1 as SGHNT and CDR2 as YYREEE (reference sequence). The CDR3 spans 15 residues. V lost 1 base and J lost 0, with 10 bases in between. The CDR3 DNA follows: TGTGCCAGCAGCTTGTTCCTGGAAAACCAAGAGACCCAGTACTTC. Protein: CASSLFLENQETQYF.

This clonotype was picked up a small number of times. The J gene is TRBJ2-7, the V gene TRBV27; D may be TRBD1 (7 bases). The CDR3 is made up of 15 amino acids. Trimming left V 6 bases short and J 7 bases short, with 22 bases between. Per germline, CDR1 MNHEY and CDR2 SMNVEV (reference sequence). CDR3 region: CASSGVGGRGNEQYV. The CDR3 nucleotides read TGTGCCAGCAGCGGGGTAGGGGGCCGGGGGAATGAGCAGTACGTC.